Below are 20 T cell receptor beta chains sequenced from a single sample in a study of cytomegalovirus exposure and HLA in healthy donors. A multiplex PCR was run with 60 Vbeta primers and 13 Jbeta primers. Assay used: immunoSEQ multiplex PCR; TCRdb lists only in-frame clones, some missing. The top ten hold 2.5% to 3% of the sample, which has about 130,000 clones, approximately 72% seen once. Sequences were obtained from PBMCs. The receptors originated from a human donor in good health.

The chain recombines TRBV5-1 with TRBJ2-1, with 11 bases lining up with TRBD2. The germline V gene encodes CDR1 SGHRS and CDR2 YFSETQ. V trimming: 0 bases; J trimming: 7 bases; junction bases outside the gene matches: 6. The CDR3 has 16 amino acids. This CDR3 reads CASSLETSGNGNEQFF. CDR3 bases: TGCGCCAGCAGCTTGGAGACTAGCGGGAATGGGAATGAGCAGTTCTTC.

This chain connects TRBV5-4 to TRBJ2-2; D uncertain. The CDR3 is 11 residues long. CDR1 is SGHNT and CDR2 is YYREEE in the germline V gene (reference sequence). V was clipped by 4 bases and J by 9 bases, with 7 bases between them. The CDR3 is CASSRDRELFF. The CDR3 coding sequence is TGTGCCAGCAGCCGTGACAGGGAGCTGTTTTTT.

This clone has a handful of counts. The J gene is TRBJ2-7, the V gene TRBV13; 8 bases are a match to TRBD2. Germline CDR1 and CDR2: PRHDT and FYEKMQ (reference sequence). This CDR3 comprises 16 residues. The V gene end was trimmed by 2 bases and the J gene end by 0 bases; junction bases not matched to a gene: 6. The CDR3, as DNA: TGTGCCAGCAGCTTAAGCGGGGGCCCGAGCTCCTACGAGCAGTACTTC. It is translated as CASSLSGGPSSYEQYF. Based on the CDR3 plus reference TRBV13 and TRBJ2-7, the full variable domain is AAGVIQSPRHLIKEKRETATLKCYPIPRHDTVYWYQQGPGQDPQFLISFYEKMQSDKGSIPDRFSAQQFSDYHSELNMSSLELGDSALYFCASSLSGGPSSYEQYFGPGTRLTVT.

This clone has a handful of counts. This sequence joins TRBV2 and TRBJ2-4; D might be TRBD2 (5 bases). V was pared by 7 bases and J by 1 base, with 14 bases between. Germline values: CDR1 SNHLY, CDR2 FYNNEI. This CDR3 has 15 residues. CDR3 sequence: CASIKDGVAKNIQYF. CDR3 bases: TGTGCCAGCATTAAGGACGGGGTGGCCAAAAACATTCAGTACTTC. The entire variable domain, with the rest obtained from reference TRBV2 and TRBJ2-4, is as follows: EPEVTQTPSHQVTQMGQEVILRCVPISNHLYFYWYRQILGQKVEFLVSFYNNEISEKSEIFDDQFSVERPDGSNFTLKIRSTKLEDSAMYFCASIKDGVAKNIQYFGAGTRLSVL.

J is TRBJ1-1 and V is TRBV6-1; 7 positions agree with TRBD1. In germline, CDR1 is MNHNS, CDR2 SASEGT. This CDR3 has 15 residues. J gave up 2 bases and V 5 bases, and 8 bases lay outside the gene matches. CDR3 sequence: CASSTRQGKNTEAFF. In DNA, the CDR3 is TGTGCCAGCAGTACTAGACAGGGCAAAAACACTGAAGCTTTCTTT.

V and J are TRBV12-5 and TRBJ2-3; the D is unclear. CDR1 LGHNT and CDR2 FRNRAP come from the germline V gene. V shed 7 bases and J shed 2 bases, with 13 bases lying between them. CDR3 size: 14 residues. The DNA for the CDR3 is TGTGCTAGTGATGGGCAATCTTTCACAGATACGCAGTATTTT. Translated: CASDGQSFTDTQYF.

The V gene is TRBV5-1, the J gene TRBJ2-2; 7 bases agree with TRBD1. The V segment lost 0 bases and the J segment 5 bases; nucleotides outside the gene matches: 4. Germline CDR1 reads SGHRS; CDR2 reads YFSETQ. This CDR3 has 15 amino acids. The CDR3 region has the DNA TGCGCCAGCAGCTTGGCGGGGACAGTTACCGGGGAGCTGTTTTTT. It yields the protein CASSLAGTVTGELFF.

The chain is built from TRBV27 and TRBJ2-1; TRBD2 agrees at 8 bases. J lost 3 bases, V lost 2 bases, and 6 bases had no gene match. The V gene's germline CDR1 is MNHEY and CDR2 SMNVEV (reference sequence). CDR3 length: 16 residues. Here the CDR3 reads CASSLEAGVRYNEQFF. CDR3 coding DNA: TGTGCCAGCAGTTTAGAAGCGGGGGTCCGCTACAATGAGCAGTTCTTC.

This clone was seen more than once but under ten times. This chain joins TRBV6-6 and TRBJ2-7; 11 bases fit TRBD1. This CDR3 is 16 amino acids long. After removal of 4 bases from V and 3 bases from J, the junction contained 8 bases not matched to a gene. CDR1 is MNHNY and CDR2 is SVGAGI in the germline V gene (reference sequence). CDR3 amino acids: CASSSSDRGPSYEQYF. CDR3 coding DNA: TGTGCCAGCAGTTCCTCGGACAGGGGGCCTAGCTACGAGCAGTACTTC.

The chain combines TRBV28 with TRBJ2-5; 10 bases fit TRBD2. This CDR3 has 15 amino acids. Germline CDR1 and CDR2: MDHEN and SYDVKM. Losses at the gene ends were 6 bases for V and 6 bases for J; bases not matched to a gene: 10. CDR3 nucleotide sequence: TGTGCCAGCAGCCCAGGGGCTAGCGGGAGTAAGACCCAGTACTTC. Its translation: CASSPGASGSKTQYF.

The chain joins TRBV2 to TRBJ1-1; the D gene is possibly TRBD1 (6 bases). Germline V gene lookup returns CDR1 SNHLY and CDR2 FYNNEI. The V end lost 6 bases, the J end lost 1 base, and 12 bases lay between the germline ends. The CDR3 sequence is 14 residues long. The CDR3 is CASSRMDRNTEAFF. CDR3 DNA: TGTGCCAGCAGCCGGATGGACAGGAACACTGAAGCTTTCTTT.

As regards this clone: This CDR3 is also generated by other DNA sequences in the sample. V and J are TRBV4-2 and TRBJ2-7; 8 nucleotides match TRBD1. The CDR3 totals 14 residues. Looked up from germline, CDR1 is LGHNA and CDR2 is YNFKEQ. V trimming: 4 bases; J trimming: 5 bases; junction bases outside the gene matches: 7. CDR3 DNA: TGTGCCAGCAGCCCACGGACAGGGAGTAACGAGCAGTACTTC. As protein: CASSPRTGSNEQYF.

The rearrangement uses TRBV7-8 and TRBJ2-7; D possibly corresponds to TRBD1 (5 bases). The V and J ends lost 1 base and 5 bases respectively, with 9 bases between them. The CDR3 contains 13 residues. Germline CDR1 SGHVS, CDR2 FQNEAQ. Written as DNA, the CDR3 is TGTGCCAGCAGCTTAGGTGCAGGGAACGAGCAGTACTTC. Amino acid sequence: CASSLGAGNEQYF.

The chain recombines TRBV29-1 with TRBJ1-2; 7 bases fit TRBD1. Trimming at V came to 5 bases and at J to 6 bases, leaving 6 bases not matched to a gene. This CDR3 region has 12 residues. From germline, CDR1 is SQVTM and CDR2 ANQGSEA. CDR3 nucleotide sequence: TGCAGCGTTCGAGAGGGGGCCAATGGCTACACCTTC. It encodes CSVREGANGYTF.

V gene TRBV20-1 combines with J gene TRBJ2-1; a weak D match, TRBD1 (6 bases). Per the germline V gene, CDR1 is DFQATT and CDR2 is SNEGSKA (reference sequence). The V end was cut by 4 bases, the J end by 7 bases, with 8 bases between. This CDR3 has 11 residues. The CDR3 loop reads CSATGDNEQFF. CDR3 sequence (DNA): TGCAGTGCTACAGGGGATAATGAGCAGTTCTTC.

The V call is TRBV9, the J call TRBJ2-1; 8 nucleotides agree with TRBD1. This CDR3 is built from 14 residues. Trimming took 4 bases from V and 4 from J; bases not matched to a gene: 4. Germline V gene lookup returns CDR1 SGDLS and CDR2 YYNGEE. In DNA form, the CDR3 reads TGTGCCAGCAGCCTCCGGGACAGGTACAATGAGCAGTTCTTC. This encodes CASSLRDRYNEQFF.

This clone was found a few times. This chain uses TRBV28 with TRBJ1-1; unclear D gene. This CDR3 has 14 residues. The germline V gene encodes CDR1 MDHEN and CDR2 SYDVKM. V dropped 6 bases and J dropped 4 bases, with 15 bases sitting between them. The CDR3 sequence is CASSPARGGTEAFF. Written as DNA, the CDR3 is TGTGCCAGCAGCCCAGCCCGGGGAGGCACTGAAGCTTTCTTT.

V usage is TRBV28 and J usage is TRBJ2-7, with 8 positions matching TRBD2. The ends lost 7 bases at V and 5 bases at J; junction bases unmatched: 10. This CDR3 is built from 14 residues. Germline V gene sequence: CDR1 MDHEN, CDR2 SYDVKM. CDR3 coding DNA: TGTGCCAGCACGTTGTCAGCGGGAGCGAACGAGCAGTACTTC. Residues: CASTLSAGANEQYF. The full variable domain, completed using reference TRBV28 and TRBJ2-7, is DVKVTQSSRYLVKRTGEKVFLECVQDMDHENMFWYRQDPGLGLRLIYFSYDVKMKEKGDIPEGYSVSREKKERFSLILESASTNQTSMYLCASTLSAGANEQYFGPGTRLTVT.

The sample holds one count of this clone. This chain joins TRBV7-9 and TRBJ1-4, with D maybe TRBD1 (6 bases). Germline CDR1 and CDR2: SEHNR and FQNEAQ (reference sequence). V was clipped by 4 bases and J by 4 bases, with 16 bases between them. This CDR3 comprises 16 residues. The CDR3 nucleotides read TGTGCCAGCAGCTCCGAGGCGGACAGACATAATGAAAAACTGTTTTTT. Its protein is CASSSEADRHNEKLFF.

The chain carries TRBV30 and TRBJ2-6; 7 bases agree with TRBD2. There are 16 residues in the CDR3. The V segment lost 8 bases and the J segment 0 bases; nucleotides outside the gene matches: 10. Germline V gives CDR1 GTSNPN, CDR2 SVGIG (reference sequence). In nucleotides, the CDR3 is TGTGCCCTGGGAGGGCGGCAGATCTCTGGGGCCAACGTCCTGACTTTC. It encodes CALGGRQISGANVLTF.